This T cell receptor beta chain was identified during a study of cytomegalovirus exposure and HLA in healthy donors. This clone was observed a handful of times. Its target is unknown. Findings of the study overall: In an earlier analysis, productive rearrangement rates for most beta V segments clustered near 87% or 30%. TCR beta sequences reportedly predicted most subjects' HLA-A and HLA-B alleles accurately. Researchers reported that a few CMV-associated chains were confirmed in vitro as CMV antigen-specific. 150 to 200 TCR beta chains were listed as cytomegalovirus-associated.

PCR used 60 Vbeta primers and 13 Jbeta primers. Method: immunoSEQ multiplex PCR; TCRdb's copy keeps in-frame clones and lacks some. The sample has some 130,000 clones; nearly 65% are singletons. Sequencing was performed on PBMCs. The receptor was derived from a man aged 40-55 years in good health and CMV-seropositive.

CDR3 sequence (DNA): TGTGCCAGCAGTTCGAGCACTGAAGCTTTCTTT. Encoded protein: CASSSSTEAFF. V and J are TRBV28 and TRBJ1-1; D remains unclear. Germline CDR1 and CDR2: MDHEN and SYDVKM. This CDR3 is built from 11 residues. Trimming took 4 bases from V and 4 from J, leaving 4 bases between them.